One T cell receptor (beta chain) is described in this entry. Antigen specificity is unknown. This record belongs to a study of response to subunit inactivated influenza vaccine. The study's findings and limits: With each seasonal influenza vaccination, the authors suggested, few new T cells are recruited.

TCRdb analysed the RT-PCR reads with MiXCR anew, one entry per CDR3 protein. The sample records around 750,000 distinct CDR3 sequences, 21% being singletons. The length of the CDR3 is 13 residues. V dropped 5 bases and J dropped 7 bases, with 14 bases sitting between them. Germline assignment: CDR1 SEHNR and CDR2 FQNEAQ (reference sequence). The J gene is TRBJ1-2, the V gene TRBV7-9; the D is unclear. The source of this sequence is a man aged 50-59 years who received an inactivated influenza vaccine. The sequencing here drew on PBMCs from blood, taken more than 4 days after vaccination. The CDR3 spells CASSPKGGSGYTF. DNA of the CDR3: TGTGCCAGCAGCCCCAAGGGAGGGAGTGGCTACACCTTC.